One sample yielded the 4 T cell receptor beta chains listed below, sequenced in a study of blood T cell repertoires in COVID-19. Repertoires were generated with immunoSEQ multiplex PCR, while TCRdb's copy carries only in-frame clones and drops some. The sample carries about 180,000 clones, approximately 81% recorded once. The specimen sequenced was PBMCs or T cells enriched from blood (not recorded which). All receptors come from a woman aged 40 to 50 with acute COVID-19.

The chain recombines TRBV4-1 with TRBJ1-2, with D possibly TRBD1 on 5 matching bases. Germline values: CDR1 MGHRA, CDR2 YSYEKL. CDR3 length: 15 amino acids. V lost 1 base, J lost 0 bases, and 9 bases lay in between. The CDR3 sequence: CASSQVPGPNYGYTF. CDR3 nucleotide sequence: TGCGCCAGCAGCCAAGTCCCAGGGCCTAACTATGGCTACACCTTC.

This clone was recorded once. The chain combines TRBV9 with TRBJ2-7; the match to TRBD2 covers 7 bases. The CDR3 runs to 14 residues. Per the germline V gene, CDR1 is SGDLS and CDR2 is YYNGEE. J lost 2 bases, V lost 0 bases, and 2 bases had no gene match. The CDR3 here is CASSVDLAAYEQYF. The CDR3 DNA sequence: TGTGCCAGCAGCGTAGATCTAGCGGCCTACGAGCAGTACTTC.

The V gene is TRBV6-5, the J gene TRBJ2-5, with TRBD2 as a possible D gene (5 bases). This CDR3 region has 14 residues. Trimming removed 6 bases at V and 1 base at J, with 12 bases between. The germline gives CDR1 MNHEY, CDR2 SVGAGI. The CDR3 DNA sequence: TGTGCCAGCAGGGCGGCCGGGGTCCAAGAGACCCAGTACTTC. Its protein product is CASRAAGVQETQYF.

The chain carries TRBV5-1 and TRBJ2-3, with D possibly matching TRBD2 (6 bases). There are 15 residues in the CDR3. V gave up 1 base and J gave up 0 bases, with 9 bases separating them. Germline V lookup: CDR1 SGHRS, CDR2 YFSETQ. Written as DNA, the CDR3 is TGCGCCAGCAGCTTGCGTAGCGGTAGCACAGATACGCAGTATTTT. Protein: CASSLRSGSTDTQYF. The full variable domain, completed using reference TRBV5-1 and TRBJ2-3, is KAGVTQTPRYLIKTRGQQVTLSCSPISGHRSVSWYQQTPGQGLQFLFEYFSETQRNKGNFPGRFSGRQFSNSRSEMNVSTLELGDSALYLCASSLRSGSTDTQYFGPGTRLTVL.